The present TCR beta chain was sequenced within a study of beta chain features in type 1 diabetes (dated by TCRdb to 2016 to 2019). Background on the whole study: Mean age, gender distribution, total cell number and subset yield were not different between patients and healthy donors. A total of roughly 99,000,000 sorted cells were examined across all samples, and the number of cells per subset was strongly correlated with RNA yield. In the study, TCRB repertoires of sorted circulating CD4+ T cell subsets from recently diagnosed type 1 diabetes patients were compared with those of matched healthy donors. Naive and central memory subsets were obtained from all 30 or so donors, but regulatory and stem cell-like memory subsets were isolated from only 8 patients and roughly eight healthy donors.

A word on this clone: Its antigen remains unidentified. Base quality data are lacking; no much larger clone is found one base away.

V is pared back by 7 bases and J by 0 bases, with 10 bases lying between the germline termini. Inclusive of the bounding cysteine and phenylalanine, the CDR3 is 15 residues long. Kept here is only the CDR3 DNA, which spans 45 bases and is read in frame from base 1. CDR1 and CDR2, per the germline V gene (reference sequence), are SEHNR and FQNEAQ. From each donor, a single peripheral blood sample of about 100 mL on average was drawn into heparinised tubes. Using a panel that included CD45RO, CCR7, CD25, CD127, CD95 and CD27, naive, central memory, regulatory and stem cell-like memory CD4+ T cells were sorted on a BD FACSAria II. Every sorted population had a purity above 95%. PBMCs were isolated right away by Lymphoprep density gradient centrifugation and were stained directly, without culture. To minimize batch effects, samples were stained and sorted in pairs, one healthy donor with one patient per experiment.

All of the isolated RNA was reverse transcribed with the High Capacity cDNA Reverse Transcription Kit, so expressed TCRB transcripts were sequenced. Deep immunoSEQ sequencing was performed on naive, central memory and regulatory T cell samples, with an average of approximately 4 million total reads per sample. Sorted cells were lysed in RLT buffer, and RNA was extracted using DNase-treated RNeasy Micro or Mini kits according to cell number. Each cell subset was processed separately to prevent cross-contamination, with patient and healthy donor samples processed together. The immunoSEQ multiplex PCR was used to amplify TCRB sequences from cDNA, generating 87-bp fragments that spanned the CDR3 region. Sequencing of the amplicons was done on the Illumina HiSeq platform. From the authors' description of their analysis: Synthetic template baselines were used to correct PCR bias computationally, reads within Hamming distance 2 were collapsed together, and singletons that could not be merged were discarded. By aligning reads against IMGT, V, D and J genes, CDR3 length, and insertions or deletions at six rearrangement sites were assigned. Within each subset, clonotype counts were normalized to sorted cell number, and only after that were true diversity and Gini coefficients computed with the tcR R package. The overlap coefficient, calculated on TCRB nucleotide sequences, was used to quantify repertoire sharing. As a proxy for the pre-selection repertoire, out-of-frame TCRB sequences from naive cells were analyzed. In its TCRdb copy, this immuneACCESS table keeps in-frame sequences only and misses some clones. Where compared with another copy, unresolved V genes explain less than half of these, and the others have no known cause. Clonal size and the V and J genes are those of that table, whereas D and trimming came from the DNA. Across this sample there are a few hundred thousand clones, with over 13% seen only once. Of the sample, 0.019% falls within the top ten clones.

Paper-wide results and their limitations: Fewer insertions and more nucleotide deletions at VDJ recombination sites were observed in patients with type 1 diabetes, implying thymic rearrangement abnormalities. Because small numbers of individuals were included in the HLA sub-analyses, any influence of HLA type on TCRB rearrangement was left unresolved. A moderate but significant shortening of TCRB CDR3 length was observed in type 1 diabetes patients in all four CD4+ subsets. Naive, central memory and regulatory TCRB repertoires appeared more similar among patients than among healthy donors. PCR may preferentially amplify shorter templates, but because patient and control samples were amplified and corrected together, any resulting skew would affect both groups equally. Sequencing cDNA rather than genomic DNA could over-represent highly expressing activated cells, although activation and CD3 levels did not differ between groups.

The V and J segments used are TRBV7-9 and TRBJ2-6; the D segment could be TRBD2, given 5 matching bases. Sequenced material: naive CD4+ T cells from blood. According to the study, the label for this sample's cell subset or site signals: true naive CD4+ T cells. This TCR derives from a woman between 18 and 29 years old in good health. The CDR3 reads as follows: CASNFGGSGANVLTF. The nucleotides are TGTGCCAGCAACTTTGGAGGCTCTGGGGCCAACGTCCTGACTTTC.